The clone carrying this T cell receptor beta chain showed up just once. No antigen is known for it. Looked up from germline, CDR1 is MGHRA and CDR2 is YSYEKL. The CDR3 has 15 amino acids. Trimming removed 0 bases at V and 4 bases at J, with 12 bases between. The source of the sample is a study of CD8 T cells in Susac syndrome. Study-wide points: A relatively small number of individuals underwent TCR sequencing and HLA analysis.

RNA amounts of about 0.5 to 1 ug underwent reverse transcription with random hexamers. Multiplex PCR with immunoSEQ amplified the TCR beta CDR3 across 54 Vbeta and 13 Jbeta. TCRdb itself ran the immunoSEQ multiplex PCR reads through MiXCR, one entry per CDR3 protein. The top ten clones hold 0.09% to 0.15% of a sample with a few hundred thousand distinct CDR3 sequences, around 83% of them seen once. Negative isolation yielded the CD8+ and CD4+ T cells, while FACS enriched the TEMRA cells. The chain joins TRBV4-1 to TRBJ1-1; tentative D call: TRBD1 (5 bases). This TCR came from a human donor with multiple sclerosis. Sequencing was performed on CD8+ T cells from PBMCs. The CDR3 region is CASSQDPGRSTEAFF. Here the CDR3 DNA reads TGCGCCAGCAGCCAAGATCCAGGGAGGAGCACTGAAGCTTTCTTT.